The present T cell receptor (beta chain) was sequenced within a study of cytomegalovirus exposure and HLA in healthy donors. PCR used 60 Vbeta primers and 13 Jbeta primers. Data came from immunoSEQ multiplex PCR; TCRdb stores just in-frame clones and leaves some out. Among about 130,000 clones listed, about 69% were seen once. The CDR3 runs to 15 residues. Trimming cost V 0 bases and J 3 bases, with 13 bases left between them. From germline, CDR1 is SGHRS and CDR2 YFSETQ. This sequence was found in a man aged 25-45 years in good health and CMV-seronegative. The sequenced sample was PBMCs. The chain joins TRBV5-1 to TRBJ2-7; a weak D match, TRBD2 (6 bases). This CDR3 reads CASSLEGTAFYEQYF. As DNA, the CDR3 is TGCGCCAGCAGCTTGGAGGGGACTGCCTTCTACGAGCAGTACTTC.